The 21 T cell receptor beta chains presented below share a single source sample, sequenced in a study of Graves' ophthalmopathy and Graves' hyperthyroidism. Investigators amplified TCR beta CDR3 regions from RNA transcripts. Amplification began with first-round RT-PCR using HTBI primers, then second-round multiplex PCR was performed. Each CDR3 protein gets one entry after TCRdb re-called the multiplex PCR reads with MiXCR. This repertoire shows roughly 610,000 distinct CDR3 sequences, over 20% found once; its top ten account for more than 5.5%. Sequencing was carried out using peripheral blood. These TCRs come from a young woman with stable Graves' hyperthyroidism. Some clones in this sample may be carry-over from other donors' samples.

This clonotype was detected once. This rearrangement joins TRBV7-2 to TRBJ2-7; 7 nucleotides agree with TRBD1. The V gene's germline CDR1 is SGHTA and CDR2 FQGNSA. This CDR3 contains 15 residues. Trimming cost V 6 bases and J 4 bases; bases outside gene matches: 12. The CDR3 DNA follows: TGTGCCAGCAGTAAGGGGGCAGGGCAGGGGTACGAGCAGTACTTC. Translated, it gives CASSKGAGQGYEQYF. The full variable domain, its missing parts supplied by reference TRBV7-2 and TRBJ2-7, is GAGVSQSPSNKVTEKGKDVELRCDPISGHTALYWYRQSLGQGLEFLIYFQGNSAPDKSGLPSDRFSAERTGGSVSTLTIQRTQQEDSAVYLCASSKGAGQGYEQYFGPGTRLTVT.

The chain links TRBV6-5 to TRBJ1-3; 8 nucleotides match TRBD1. The CDR3 length is 16 residues. CDR1 and CDR2 from the germline V gene are MNHEY and SVGAGI. Trimming at V came to 2 bases and at J to 4 bases, leaving 7 bases not matched to a gene. In nucleotides, the CDR3 is TGTGCCAGCAGTTACCAACTACAGGGGGGAGGAAACACCATATATTTT. Amino acid sequence: CASSYQLQGGGNTIYF.

This clonotype was counted many times. Written as DNA, the CDR3 is TGTGCCAGCAGTTTATCCTTCTGGCGGGTCGGACAGGGGGCGGTCCGCCAAGAGACCCAGTACTTC. Translated: CASSLSFWRVGQGAVRQETQYF. The chain couples TRBV28 to TRBJ2-5, with 11 positions matching TRBD1. The CDR3 loop spans 22 amino acids. Germline CDR1 MDHEN, CDR2 SYDVKM. After removal of 1 base from V and 1 base from J, the junction contained 20 bases not matched to a gene.

The chain uses TRBV4-1 and TRBJ2-2, with 8 bases matching TRBD1. The CDR3 is made up of 15 amino acids. Germline CDR1 is MGHRA and CDR2 is YSYEKL. V dropped 3 bases and J dropped 8; count of bases not matched to a gene: 8. The DNA of the CDR3 is TGCGCCAGCAGCCACAGGACAGGGAGATCTGGGGAGCTGTTTTTT. Amino acids: CASSHRTGRSGELFF.

This clonotype has a count of ten or more. The rearrangement uses TRBV6-2 or TRBV6-3 and TRBJ2-2; D is ambiguous. The CDR3 has 14 residues. CDR1 is MNHEY, CDR2 SVGEGT, per germline. V lost 2 bases, J lost 6 bases, and 10 bases lay in between. DNA of the CDR3: TGTGCCAGCAGTTACGCCTGGCAGTCCGGGGAGCTGTTTTTT. Residues: CASSYAWQSGELFF.

This chain connects TRBV25-1 to TRBJ1-2; D gene ambiguous. CDR3 length: 13 amino acids. V gave up 5 bases and J gave up 1 base, with 8 bases separating them. Germline V CDR1 and CDR2: MGHDK, SYGVNS. CDR3 in DNA: TGTGCCAGCAGTCCCGTTCTTAACTATGGCTACACCTTC. It is translated as CASSPVLNYGYTF.

This clonotype occurred a few times. The chain couples TRBV5-1 to TRBJ1-1; a weak D match, TRBD1 (5 bases). V lost 4 bases and J 5 bases, leaving 15 bases between the germline ends. There are 14 residues in the CDR3. The germline CDR1 and CDR2 sequences are SGHRS and YFSETQ. CDR3 sequence: CASSAGTTETEAFF. Written as DNA, the CDR3 is TGCGCCAGCAGCGCGGGGACCACCGAGACTGAAGCTTTCTTT.

The rearrangement joins TRBV19 to TRBJ2-5; D is perhaps TRBD1 (7 bases). Trimming took 2 bases from V and 5 from J, leaving 15 bases between them. Germline CDR1 is LNHDA and CDR2 is SQIVND (reference sequence). CDR3 size: 15 residues. CDR3 sequence: CASSIRRGLVETQYF. DNA for the CDR3: TGTGCCAGTAGTATAAGGAGGGGGCTAGTGGAGACCCAGTACTTC.

This clonotype was seen at least ten times. The rearrangement joins TRBV12-3 or TRBV12-4 to TRBJ2-7, with D unclear. V was cut by 4 bases and J by 3 bases, with 10 bases left in between. The length of the CDR3 is 13 residues. CDR3: CASSSAGYYEQYF. The CDR3 DNA sequence: TGTGCCAGCAGTTCGGCAGGTTACTACGAGCAGTACTTC.

This clonotype was recorded a few times. A clone one base away is much larger, so this may be a read error. This chain joins TRBV19 and TRBJ2-5, with TRBD2 matching over 8 bases. CDR3 length: 17 amino acids. Germline CDR1 and CDR2: LNHDA and SQIVND (reference sequence). CDR3 nucleotides: TGTGCCAGTAGTATTAAGGCGGGGGGCTCGTACCAAGAGACCAAGTACTTC. This codes for CASSIKAGGSYQETKYF.

This clonotype occurred a few times. It may be a read error: a sequence one base away is much more abundant. The V call is TRBV30, the J call TRBJ2-5; 9 positions match TRBD1. V dropped 4 bases and J dropped 8; count of bases not matched to a gene: 14. CDR3 length: 15 residues. Germline lookup yields CDR1 GTSNPN and CDR2 SVGIG (reference sequence). CDR3 residues: CAWTKETGGIDTQYF. CDR3 coding DNA: TGTGCCTGGACTAAGGAGACAGGGGGGATTGATACCCAGTACTTC.

As regards this clonotype: One base away lies a much larger clone, so this may be a sequencing read error. V gene TRBV6-5 combines with J gene TRBJ2-4; TRBD2 aligns across 12 bases. This CDR3 spans 15 amino acids. Looked up from germline, CDR1 is MNHEY and CDR2 is SVGAGI. The CDR3 here is CASSYTLAGGHIKYF. Here the CDR3 DNA reads TGTGCCAGCAGTTACACCCTAGCGGGGGGGCACATTAAGTACTTC.

This rearrangement joins TRBV9 to TRBJ2-5; TRBD2 matches at 8 bases. This CDR3 comprises 15 residues. The J segment lost 4 bases and the V segment lost 0 bases, leaving 5 bases of the junction unmatched. In germline, CDR1 is SGDLS, CDR2 YYNGEE. This CDR3 is CASSVAGGPGETQYF. DNA of the CDR3: TGTGCCAGCAGCGTAGCGGGAGGGCCGGGAGAGACCCAGTACTTC.

This clonotype was recorded at least ten times. The V call is TRBV12-3 or TRBV12-4, the J call TRBJ1-2, with D perhaps matching TRBD1 (5 bases). V lost 10 bases and J lost 8, with 20 bases in between. The CDR3 has 13 amino acids. The CDR3 region is CATSSPGYQGYTF. In DNA form, the CDR3 reads TGTGCCACATCCTCCCCAGGGTATCAGGGCTACACCTTC.

This clonotype was seen a few times. At one end the junction does not follow the germline gene, possibly because of a read error. This chain connects TRBV7-2 to TRBJ2-7, with D unresolved. This CDR3 comprises 12 residues. Germline CDR1 reads SGHTA; CDR2 reads FQGNSA. CDR3 DNA: TGTGCCAGCAGCTTAATAGGGTCGGCTCCGAACTTC. This gives the protein CASSLIGSAPNF.

This clonotype was detected ten times or more. This chain links TRBV2 with TRBJ2-7; 15 bases align to TRBD2. V was pared by 4 bases and J by 6 bases, with 4 bases of the junction left unmatched. Germline lookup yields CDR1 SNHLY and CDR2 FYNNEI. CDR3 length equals 15 residues. The CDR3 DNA is TGTGCCAGCAGTGGGACTAGCGGGAGGGCGTCCGAGCAGTACTTC. Protein sequence: CASSGTSGRASEQYF. The complete variable domain, with remaining parts taken from reference TRBV2 and TRBJ2-7, reads EPEVTQTPSHQVTQMGQEVILRCVPISNHLYFYWYRQILGQKVEFLVSFYNNEISEKSEIFDDQFSVERPDGSNFTLKIRSTKLEDSAMYFCASSGTSGRASEQYFGPGTRLTVT.

This clonotype was picked up one time. This could be a read error, since a much larger clone is one nucleotide away. This CDR3 fails to terminate in the conserved phenylalanine or tryptophan, so it likely reflects a read error. As DNA, the CDR3 is TGTGCCAGCAGGACGATAATCCGGACAGGGGGAATTGATGAGAGGGATCAGCCCCAGCATCTT. Amino acid sequence: CASRTIIRTGGIDERDQPQHL. This chain uses TRBV6-4 with TRBJ1-5; 10 nucleotides line up with TRBD1. Per germline, CDR1 MRHNA and CDR2 SNTAGT. The CDR3 covers 21 residues. The junction had 25 bases not matched to a gene; V was cut back by 6 bases and J by 5 bases.

This clonotype was detected a few times. J is TRBJ1-1 and V is TRBV6-5; D remains unclear. The V end lost 2 bases, the J end lost 5 bases, and 9 bases lay between the germline ends. Per the germline V gene, CDR1 is MNHEY and CDR2 is SVGAGI. The CDR3 totals 13 residues. CDR3 bases: TGTGCCAGCAGTTACGACCCAGGAACTGAAGCTTTCTTT. This sequence encodes CASSYDPGTEAFF.

Many counts were recorded for this clonotype. This chain links TRBV19 with TRBJ1-1; maybe TRBD1 (6 bases). The CDR3 extends over 14 amino acids. CDR1 and CDR2 (germline): LNHDA, SQIVND (reference sequence). Trimming took off 5 bases at V and 5 bases at J, with 15 bases between the two ends. The CDR3 sequence is CASSRDTGGTEAFF. Here the CDR3 DNA reads TGTGCCAGTAGTCGGGACACGGGCGGGACTGAAGCTTTCTTT.

The chain is built from TRBV19 and TRBJ2-7, with a weak D call TRBD2 (7 bases). The V gene's germline CDR1 is LNHDA and CDR2 SQIVND (reference sequence). The V end lost 5 bases, the J end lost 3 bases, and 17 bases lay between the germline ends. This CDR3 has 15 amino acids. CDR3 coding DNA: TGTGCCAGTAGTGCACAGGGACTACCTATCTACGAGCAGTACTTC. This sequence encodes CASSAQGLPIYEQYF.

This clonotype was detected many times. V gene TRBV5-5 combines with J gene TRBJ2-5; 16 bases line up with TRBD2. CDR1 SGHKS and CDR2 YYEKEE come from the germline V gene (reference sequence). With V trimmed by 4 bases and J by 5 bases, 5 bases remained unmatched. CDR3 length equals 16 residues. DNA for the CDR3: TGTGCCAGCAGCCGGGGACTAGCGGGAGGGCTTGAGACCCAGTACTTC. This translates into CASSRGLAGGLETQYF.